Listed below are T cell receptor beta chains from one sample, sequenced in a study of shared clonotypes between healthy human individuals. Here immunoSEQ multiplex PCR was the method, and the copy in TCRdb shows in-frame clones only, minus some. The repertoire consists of roughly 2.2 million clones, with just under 95% occurring once and the leading ten covering 0.37%. Source material: naive CD4+ T cells from PBMCs. The receptor set was obtained from a man in his late teens or twenties in good health. Some clones in this sample may be carry-over from other donors' samples. The conserved cysteine and the conserved F or W are not part of the CDR3 here.

J: TRBJ2-6; V: TRBV7-2; CDR3: ASSLALAGASGANVLT
J: TRBJ2-5; V: TRBV5-4; CDR3: ASSSSSQGTGQETQY
J: TRBJ1-2; V: TRBV6-6; CDR3: ASSQGRGYT
J: TRBJ1-6; V: TRBV2; CDR3: ASSAPLLQGPLH
J: TRBJ2-7; V: TRBV18; CDR3: ASSTTGNEQY
J: TRBJ1-5; V: TRBV15; CDR3: ATSRDVGSRYQPQH
J: TRBJ2-7; V: TRBV7-8; CDR3: ASRRKSSYEQY
J: TRBJ2-2; V: TRBV28; CDR3: ASRTFRGGDTGELF
J: TRBJ2-1; V: TRBV7-3; CDR3: ASSLGTSGREQF
J: TRBJ1-3; V: TRBV28; CDR3: ASSFQGGSWDSSGNTIY
J: TRBJ1-4; V: TRBV7-9; CDR3: ASSLGRDNEKLF
J: TRBJ2-1; V: TRBV18; CDR3: ASSSFESGRYTNEQF
J: TRBJ2-3; V: TRBV4-2; CDR3: ASSPTTDTQY
J: TRBJ2-2; V: TRBV7-8; CDR3: ASSLGTVPTGELF
J: TRBJ1-4; V: TRBV7-2; CDR3: ASSFGGGKLF
J: TRBJ2-3; V: TRBV30; CDR3: AWSKSWDTQY
J: TRBJ2-7; V: TRBV2; CDR3: ASRASGSSYEQY
J: TRBJ2-1; V: TRBV11-1; CDR3: ASKYGASLYNEQF
J: TRBJ2-7; V: TRBV7-3; CDR3: ASSPDRGITEQY
J: TRBJ1-2; V: TRBV28; CDR3: ASSFRLGGGDRGFFNYGYT
J: TRBJ2-4; V: TRBV5-8; CDR3: ASSLLGSEAKNIQY
J: TRBJ2-1; V: TRBV9; CDR3: ASSAPGTRMYNEQF
J: TRBJ2-5; V: TRBV5-1; CDR3: ASSLALAGEETQY
J: TRBJ2-1; V: TRBV11-3; CDR3: ASSRDRGDEQF
J: TRBJ2-3; V: TRBV7-2; CDR3: ASSLVAGADTQY
J: TRBJ2-5; V: TRBV9; CDR3: ASSVAASGPQETQY
J: TRBJ1-1; V: TRBV7-9; CDR3: ASSPGTANTEAF
J: TRBJ1-4; V: TRBV5-1; CDR3: ASRRQESTTNEKLF
J: TRBJ2-7; V: TRBV5-6; CDR3: ASSWETYEQY
J: TRBJ2-1; V: TRBV28; CDR3: ASGPREF
J: TRBJ2-7; V: TRBV6-1; CDR3: ASSEVGTSGRRVQY
J: TRBJ2-7; V: TRBV15; CDR3: ATSRSMIDYYEQY
J: TRBJ2-1; V: TRBV5-6; CDR3: ASSGSGEDYNEQF
J: TRBJ2-7; V: TRBV4-3; CDR3: ASSQATSGAYEQY
J: TRBJ2-3; V: TRBV18; CDR3: ASSAISPSTDTQY
J: TRBJ2-1; V: TRBV5-1; CDR3: ASSPGVGSGNEQF
J: TRBJ2-1; V: TRBV5-1; CDR3: ASGRESSYNEQF
J: TRBJ2-6; V: TRBV2; CDR3: ASSVKGAGANVLT
J: TRBJ1-2; V: TRBV29-1; CDR3: SVSTGRPYGYT
J: TRBJ2-1; V: TRBV9; CDR3: ASSLLDGEQF
J: TRBJ2-3; V: TRBV9; CDR3: ASSLGTSGYTSTDTQY